This T cell receptor (beta chain) was found in a study of immune evolution from preneoplasia to lung adenocarcinoma. Findings of the study overall: Top clone share appeared to fall from AAH through AIS, MIA, adenocarcinoma. Normal lung had highest clonality; later lesions appeared denser, more diverse.

On this clone itself: Its antigen is unidentified.

Histologic diagnosis was independently verified by two lung pathologists. Profiling relied on immunoSEQ multiplex PCR, and the TCRdb table lists in-frame clones only, not all of them. The sample holds 4,000 to 4,500 clones; 76% are singletons and the top ten take 13% to 15%. This CDR3 is 16 amino acids long. The V end was cut by 0 bases, the J end by 0 bases, with 10 bases between. Germline values: CDR1 SGDLS, CDR2 YYNGEE. The source is a person aged 70 to 79 with invasive lung adenocarcinoma. Some clones in this sample may be carry-over from other donors' samples. Sample: FFPE invasive lung adenocarcinoma tissue. This sequence joins TRBV9 and TRBJ1-3; D possibly corresponds to TRBD1 (5 bases). CDR3 bases: TGTGCCAGCAGCGTAGCCGGGGCAACCTCTGGAAACACCATATATTTT. This sequence encodes CASSVAGATSGNTIYF.